A single sample gave rise to the 9 T cell receptor beta chains below, sequenced in a study of blood T cell repertoires in COVID-19. Assay used: immunoSEQ multiplex PCR; TCRdb lists only in-frame clones, some missing. Of 100,000 to 150,000 clones detected, 85% to 90% appear once; the ten largest clones hold around 4%. The sequenced material came from peripheral blood. The receptors were sampled from a man aged 60-69 years with acute or convalescent COVID-19.

This sequence joins TRBV9 and TRBJ2-2; 8 bases line up with TRBD2. V shed 2 bases and J 5 bases; nucleotides not matched to a gene: 11. The germline CDR1 and CDR2 sequences are SGDLS and YYNGEE. The CDR3 is 17 residues long. CDR3 in DNA: TGTGCCAGCAGCGTTCCCCCCCGGGAGGGGGATACCGGGGAGCTGTTTTTT. Its translation: CASSVPPREGDTGELFF. Variable domain in full (rest from reference TRBV9 and TRBJ2-2): DSGVTQTPKHLITATGQRVTLRCSPRSGDLSVYWYQQSLDQGLQFLIQYYNGEERAKGNILERFSAQQFPDLHSELNLSSLELGDSALYFCASSVPPREGDTGELFFGEGSRLTVL.

The chain employs TRBV23-1 and TRBJ2-3, with TRBD1 as a possible D gene (6 bases). TRBV23-1 is an open reading frame, and its role is uncertain. The CDR3 length is 16 residues. Trimming removed 6 bases at V and 0 bases at J, with 16 bases between. CDR3 amino acids: CASRQRQVFSTDTQYF. CDR3 nucleotides: TGCGCCAGCAGACAACGACAGGTTTTTAGCACAGATACGCAGTATTTT.

This clone came up once. This chain connects TRBV7-2 to TRBJ1-2; 7 positions agree with TRBD1. There are 13 residues in the CDR3. The ends lost 3 bases at V and 7 bases at J; junction bases unmatched: 5. Per germline, CDR1 SGHTA and CDR2 FQGNSA. The CDR3 DNA reads as TGTGCCAGCAGCTTTAAGGGGGCCCGTGGCTACACCTTC. It specifies CASSFKGARGYTF.

CDR3 sequence (DNA): TGTGCCAGCAGCTTAGGGTCAGGGGTTGACACCGGGGAGCTGTTTTTT. This gives the protein CASSLGSGVDTGELFF. This chain links TRBV7-3 with TRBJ2-2, with a weak D call TRBD1 (6 bases). This CDR3 spans 16 amino acids. Germline V gene lookup returns CDR1 SGHTA and CDR2 FQGTGA. Trimming pared 2 bases from V and 3 bases from J, leaving 13 bases between.

The V call is TRBV9, the J call TRBJ2-4; no firm D call. Germline V gene sequence: CDR1 SGDLS, CDR2 YYNGEE. Trimming took off 4 bases at V and 5 bases at J, with 10 bases between the two ends. CDR3 length: 13 amino acids. This CDR3 reads CASSHSSENIQYF. The CDR3 DNA sequence: TGTGCCAGCAGCCACTCGAGCGAAAACATTCAGTACTTC.

V usage is TRBV6-5 and J usage is TRBJ2-5, with D tentatively TRBD1 (6 bases). This CDR3 contains 13 residues. V dropped 6 bases and J dropped 2 bases, with 10 bases sitting between them. Germline CDR1 is MNHEY and CDR2 is SVGAGI. CDR3 region: CASRGQAQETQYF. CDR3 sequence (DNA): TGTGCCAGCAGGGGACAAGCACAAGAGACCCAGTACTTC.

This chain uses TRBV13 with TRBJ1-3, with D perhaps matching TRBD1 (5 bases). V dropped 4 bases and J dropped 4 bases, with 14 bases sitting between them. The germline V gene encodes CDR1 PRHDT and CDR2 FYEKMQ (reference sequence). The CDR3 contains 15 residues. CDR3 coding DNA: TGTGCCAGCAGCTACCCTAGGGGTGACGGAAACACCATATATTTT. This translates into CASSYPRGDGNTIYF.

The V call is TRBV7-2, the J call TRBJ1-5; the D is unclear. V was trimmed by 5 bases and J by 3 bases, leaving 14 bases between them. This CDR3 has 15 amino acids. Germline CDR1 and CDR2: SGHTA and FQGNSA. The CDR3 DNA reads as TGTGCCAGCAGCCCCCGAGGGAACAACAATCAGCCCCAGCATTTT. This codes for CASSPRGNNNQPQHF.

This rearrangement joins TRBV12-3 or TRBV12-4 to TRBJ1-4; no definite D call. V lost 6 bases and J lost 6, with 8 bases in between. The CDR3 loop spans 12 amino acids. CDR3 DNA: TGTGCCAGCAGCCGTACGGATGAAAAACTGTTTTTT. It is translated as CASSRTDEKLFF.